This TCR beta chain was identified during a study of spatial heterogeneity in lung cancer. Whole-study context: Detected beta-chain sequences consistently exceeded alpha-chain sequences.

MiXCR, applied by TCRdb to the 5' RACE reads, yields one record per CDR3 protein. The table lists about 4,900 distinct CDR3 sequences, less than 35% of them singletons, with approximately 26% in the top ten. Note on this clonotype: The antigen is unknown.

Study results and caveats: Coverage was estimated at roughly 7.3% of tumor T cells for alpha chains and roughly 14% for beta chains. Expanded intratumoral alpha and beta TCR counts tracked tumor mutation counts.

Time point described: sample taken at primary tumor resection. The donor population consisted of 72 patients with untreated, early-stage non-small cell lung cancer. Whole RNA came from tumor, nontumor lung or frozen PBMC and was sequenced without being sorted. V lost 4 bases to trimming and J lost 5 bases, with 24 bases between them. The CDR3 has 18 residues. CDR1 is SGHDT and CDR2 is YYEEEE in the germline V gene. Sequencing used lung tumor tissue, obtained at surgery. This TCR was recovered from a female donor with early-stage non-small cell lung cancer. The chain couples TRBV5-6 to TRBJ2-2; unclear D gene. The CDR3 spells CASSPPRWGLRWTGELFF. The DNA for the CDR3 is TGTGCCAGCAGCCCCCCCCGGTGGGGTTTACGGTGGACCGGGGAGCTGTTTTTT.